This paragraph reports one T cell receptor beta chain. The antigen remains unidentified. Preparing the TCRbeta library involved the use of unique molecular identifiers. TCRdb re-called the PCR reads with MiXCR, one entry per CDR3 protein. The sample has fewer than 1 million distinct CDR3 sequences, 15% to 20% seen once. This sample stems from a study of T-cell reconstitution after alpha-beta-depleted transplantation in children. Overall study results and limits: Newly generated T cells supplied most T-cell counts and diversity one year post-transplant. Day-60 TCRbeta diversity that was high in some patients was derived from surviving recipient T cells and thymic progenitors. Reportedly, roughly two months post-transplant, alpha-beta T cells arose from several hundred expanded graft clones.

The sequence was obtained from a male patient aged 5 to 17 who had a stem cell transplant for acute lymphoblastic leukemia, so the T cells may come from the graft donor. The source was PBMCs, mostly from graft donor cells, collected 360 days after TCRalphabeta/CD19-depleted stem cell transplant.

The CDR3 nucleotides read TGCGCCAGCAGCTTAGGGGCGGGCGGCTACACCTTC. Amino acid sequence: CASSLGAGGYTF. The chain couples TRBV5-1 to TRBJ1-2; TRBD1 is a possible D gene (5 bases). Germline V gene data show CDR1 as SGHRS and CDR2 as YFSETQ. This CDR3 is built from 12 residues. The V end lost 2 bases, the J end lost 8 bases, and 10 bases lay between the germline ends.